The clone carrying this TCR beta chain was seen at least ten times. The antigen is undetermined. This specimen comes from a study of T cells after yellow fever vaccination. As for the study in general: Fractions with few cells were prepared using SMART-Seq v4 Ultra Low Input.

A universal primer site and UMIs were added as TCR cDNA was made by 5'RACE template switching. TCRdb reprocessed the 5' RACE reads with MiXCR, giving one entry per CDR3 protein. The table shows some 500,000 distinct CDR3 sequences, with 13% occurring only once. Study results and caveats: Subsequent to the booster, the majority of primary-vaccination clones reappeared (around 95% CD4, 80% to 90% CD8). A faster peak, day 5 versus 15, was reached by the weaker secondary response.

Here the sequenced sample was PBMCs, taken on the day of the yellow fever booster vaccination. The source of this sequence is a young man who received the YFV17D yellow fever vaccine.

The CDR3 is CASSIRTSGGEQFF. DNA for the CDR3: TGCGCCAGCAGCATCCGGACTAGCGGTGGTGAGCAGTTCTTC. V gene TRBV5-1 combines with J gene TRBJ2-1; TRBD2 matches at 10 bases. Trimming removed 4 bases from V and 9 bases from J; junction bases left unmatched: 7. CDR3 length: 14 amino acids. Germline CDR1 reads SGHRS; CDR2 reads YFSETQ.